One sample yielded the 26 T cell receptor beta chains listed below, sequenced in a study of monozygotic twins with inflammatory bowel disease. TCRdb reprocessed the 5' RACE reads and keeps a single row for each CDR3 protein, giving no DNA. Its clone listing holds approximately 400,000 distinct CDR3 sequences. Input material: blood. The receptors derive from a human donor with ulcerative colitis or Crohn's disease, or a healthy co-twin of an affected twin (not recorded which).

The chain is built from TRBV18 and TRBJ2-3; the D call of TRBD2 rests on TCRdb alone, since no DNA is present to check it. The CDR3 has 14 residues. Germline CDR1 reads KGHSH; CDR2 reads LQKENI. The CDR3 sequence is CASSPDGSGDTQYF.

The chain employs TRBV5-1 and TRBJ1-5; no DNA is available, so the TRBD1 call from TCRdb remains unchecked. From germline, CDR1 is SGHRS and CDR2 YFSETQ. The CDR3 totals 15 residues. CDR3 protein: CASSLGQGSNQPQHF.

V usage is TRBV14 and J usage is TRBJ2-1; TCRdb's D call, TRBD2, is unchecked because there is no DNA. The CDR3 is 19 residues long. Looked up from germline, CDR1 is SGHDN and CDR2 is FVKESK. CDR3 protein: CASSHLWNQASGGYNEQFF.

The chain combines TRBV18 with TRBJ1-3; absent DNA, TCRdb's TRBD1 call cannot be checked. CDR1 is KGHSH, CDR2 LQKENI, per germline. The CDR3 covers 17 residues. The CDR3 here is CASSPGAHRDSGNTIYF.

The CDR3: CASSGRDRNTEAFF. The rearrangement uses TRBV3-1 and TRBJ1-1; there is no DNA to check the TCRdb D call of TRBD1. The CDR3 sequence is 14 residues long. Looked up from germline, CDR1 is LGHDT and CDR2 is YNNKEL (reference sequence).

This chain uses TRBV27 with TRBJ2-5; the TCRdb call, TRBD2, lacks DNA for checking. CDR3 length: 15 residues. CDR1 and CDR2 from the germline V gene are MNHEY and SMNVEV (reference sequence). CDR3 sequence: CASRPAGEEQETQYF.

The J gene is TRBJ1-4, the V gene TRBV20-1; the D call from TCRdb, TRBD1, cannot be confirmed without DNA. CDR3 size: 14 residues. Germline V gene sequence: CDR1 DFQATT, CDR2 SNEGSKA (reference sequence). The chain's CDR3 is CSATTGATNEKLFF.

This sequence joins TRBV3-1 and TRBJ1-5; TCRdb selects TRBD1, and the lack of DNA leaves this call unchecked. Germline V gives CDR1 LGHDT, CDR2 YNNKEL (reference sequence). This CDR3 spans 15 amino acids. CDR3 amino acids: CASSQDSWGGQPQHF.

The J gene is TRBJ1-2, the V gene TRBV27. The germline V gene encodes CDR1 MNHEY and CDR2 SMNVEV (reference sequence). The CDR3 totals 15 residues. The CDR3: CASTLTAVANYGYTF.

This chain connects TRBV6-2 or TRBV6-3 to TRBJ2-4; TCRdb indicates TRBD1, and absent DNA this call remains unverified. The CDR3 consists of 19 residues. Germline values: CDR1 MNHEY, CDR2 SVGEGT. The CDR3: CASSRRTTGGDVAKNIQYF.

The CDR3 here is CSARIPGLAEFF. The rearrangement joins TRBV20-1 to TRBJ2-1; the TRBD2 assignment by TCRdb is unverifiable without DNA. The germline CDR1 and CDR2 sequences are DFQATT and SNEGSKA (reference sequence). The CDR3 extends over 12 amino acids.

The chain joins TRBV5-1 to TRBJ2-7. This CDR3 has 16 residues. CDR1 and CDR2 from the germline V gene are SGHRS and YFSETQ. CDR3 region: CASSLGIGVAAYEQYF.

The CDR3 protein is CSASGSGNTIYF. V and J are TRBV20-1 and TRBJ1-3. Germline V gene lookup returns CDR1 DFQATT and CDR2 SNEGSKA (reference sequence). The CDR3 runs to 12 residues.

This CDR3 reads CASSSTGTGGEQYF. The chain has TRBV28 and TRBJ2-7; TCRdb lists TRBD1, though no DNA is available to test this call. Germline V CDR1 and CDR2: MDHEN, SYDVKM. CDR3 size: 14 residues.

This rearrangement joins TRBV5-1 to TRBJ2-5; TCRdb reports TRBD1, a call that lacks DNA to check it against. Germline values: CDR1 SGHRS, CDR2 YFSETQ. This CDR3 region has 16 residues. CDR3 in amino acids: CASSLVVGASRETQYF.

The chain couples TRBV19 to TRBJ2-1. This CDR3 region has 15 residues. CDR1 is LNHDA and CDR2 is SQIVND in the germline V gene (reference sequence). CDR3 region: CASSIHRGSYNEQFF.

V and J are TRBV19 and TRBJ2-1. Germline V CDR1 and CDR2: LNHDA, SQIVND (reference sequence). The CDR3 extends over 14 amino acids. CDR3 sequence reads: CASSKGSSYNEQFF.

The chain has TRBV12-3 or TRBV12-4 and TRBJ2-1; TCRdb's assignment of TRBD2 cannot be checked, as there is no DNA. CDR3 length equals 14 residues. CDR3 sequence reads: CATIGSGGTGEQFF.

J is TRBJ2-2 and V is TRBV5-1; TCRdb picks TRBD1, but there is no DNA to check that call. CDR3 length equals 17 residues. The V gene's germline CDR1 is SGHRS and CDR2 YFSETQ. The CDR3 sequence is CASSLSKTGGAAGELFF.

V and J are TRBV20-1 and TRBJ2-7; with no DNA, the TCRdb D assignment of TRBD1 cannot be verified. This CDR3 contains 13 residues. Germline CDR1 is DFQATT and CDR2 is SNEGSKA (reference sequence). This CDR3 is CSAGTGARVEQYF.

V and J are TRBV20-1 and TRBJ2-3; with no DNA, the TCRdb D assignment of TRBD2 cannot be verified. CDR3 length: 16 residues. CDR1 is DFQATT, CDR2 SNEGSKA, per germline (reference sequence). CDR3 loop: CSARDWRTSGSDTQYF.

V is TRBV6-2 or TRBV6-3 and J is TRBJ1-4; the D call from TCRdb, TRBD1, cannot be confirmed without DNA. Germline V gives CDR1 MNHEY, CDR2 SVGEGT. The CDR3 runs 18 residues. CDR3 protein: CASSYPPAGAEFFEKLFF.

The chain recombines TRBV14 with TRBJ2-2; the TRBD2 assignment by TCRdb is unverifiable without DNA. This CDR3 is built from 18 residues. Germline CDR1 is SGHDN and CDR2 is FVKESK. CDR3 region: CASSQEREAGVVPGELFF.

The genes are TRBV30 and TRBJ2-5; TCRdb's D gene call, TRBD2, goes unchecked for lack of DNA. CDR1 and CDR2 (germline): GTSNPN, SVGIG (reference sequence). The CDR3 consists of 12 residues. The CDR3 spells CAWEIGGETQYF.

The chain uses TRBV20-1 and TRBJ2-7. Per germline, CDR1 DFQATT and CDR2 SNEGSKA (reference sequence). The CDR3 sequence is 13 residues long. The CDR3 loop reads CSASAATPYEQYF.

The V and J genes are TRBV7-9 and TRBJ1-1. Germline CDR1 reads SEHNR; CDR2 reads FQNEAQ (reference sequence). This CDR3 contains 12 residues. CDR3 amino acids: CASSLGTTEAFF.